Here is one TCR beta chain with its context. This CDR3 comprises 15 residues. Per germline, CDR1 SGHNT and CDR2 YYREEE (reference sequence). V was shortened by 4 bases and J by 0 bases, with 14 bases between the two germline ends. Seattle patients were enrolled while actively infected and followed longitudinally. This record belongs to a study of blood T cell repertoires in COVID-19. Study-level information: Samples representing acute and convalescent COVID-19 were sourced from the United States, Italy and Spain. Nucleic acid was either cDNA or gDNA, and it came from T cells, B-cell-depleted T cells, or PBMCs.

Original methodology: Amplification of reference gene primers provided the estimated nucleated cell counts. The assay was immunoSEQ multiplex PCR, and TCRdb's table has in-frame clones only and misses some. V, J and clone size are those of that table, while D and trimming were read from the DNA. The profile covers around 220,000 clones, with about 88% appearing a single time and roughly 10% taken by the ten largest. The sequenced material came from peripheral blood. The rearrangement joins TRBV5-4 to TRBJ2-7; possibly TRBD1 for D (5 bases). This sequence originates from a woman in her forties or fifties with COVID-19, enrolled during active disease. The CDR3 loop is CASSPRGPNSYEQYF. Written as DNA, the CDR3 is TGTGCCAGCAGCCCTAGGGGTCCAAACTCCTACGAGCAGTACTTC.